The 27 T cell receptor beta chains presented below share a single source sample, sequenced in a study of blood T cell repertoires in COVID-19 (dated by TCRdb to 2018 to 2020). Library generation was performed with the immunoSEQ multiplex PCR assay. In TCRdb, the immuneACCESS table is reduced to in-frame sequences with V and J assigned. These tables do not hold every clone; where another copy was compared, an unresolved V gene accounts for under half, and the others remain unexplained. The sample data list approximately 100,000 clones, and 85% to 90% of these were observed just once. About 14% of the sample is in the top ten clones. What was sequenced was peripheral blood. Source of these receptors: a woman in her seventies with acute or convalescent COVID-19.

The chain combines TRBV27 with TRBJ2-3, with a possible D match to TRBD2 (6 bases). The V gene lost 4 bases and the J gene lost 1 base, with 15 bases spanning the gap. Germline values: CDR1 MNHEY, CDR2 SMNVEV (reference sequence). This CDR3 comprises 16 residues. CDR3 DNA: TGTGCCAGCAGTTCGTTGGCGGGAACCGGCACAGATACGCAGTATTTT. Translating gives CASSSLAGTGTDTQYF.

This clone appeared once. This rearrangement joins TRBV6-2 or TRBV6-3 to TRBJ1-1; D gene ambiguous. V lost 4 bases to trimming and J lost 7 bases, with 7 bases between them. The CDR3 loop spans 11 amino acids. CDR1 is MNHEY and CDR2 is SVGEGT in the germline V gene. CDR3 DNA: TGTGCCAGCAGTTTATGGAGTGAAGCTTTCTTT. Its protein product is CASSLWSEAFF.

The V call is TRBV7-8, the J call TRBJ1-1; 9 nucleotides line up with TRBD1. Germline V gene sequence: CDR1 SGHVS, CDR2 FQNEAQ. The CDR3 spans 16 residues. The V and J ends lost 2 bases and 1 base, in that order; junction bases with no gene match: 5. CDR3 nucleotide sequence: TGTGCCAGCAGCTTAACAGGGGGCGTCCGGAACACTGAAGCTTTCTTT. Amino acids: CASSLTGGVRNTEAFF.

The gene calls are TRBV7-9 and TRBJ1-4; TRBD1 agrees at 9 bases. Germline V gives CDR1 SEHNR, CDR2 FQNEAQ (reference sequence). J gave up 3 bases and V 1 base, and 0 bases lay outside the gene matches. The CDR3 has 15 residues. The CDR3 reads CASSLGDRANEKLFF. The CDR3 DNA reads as TGTGCCAGCAGCTTAGGGGACAGGGCTAATGAAAAACTGTTTTTT.

The table lists this clone with a few counts. The CDR3 bases are TGTGCCAGCAGCGTTGAGCCGCCTGGGGCCAACGTCCTGACTTTC. Amino acid sequence: CASSVEPPGANVLTF. The V call is TRBV5-5, the J call TRBJ2-6; no reliable D call. Germline loops: CDR1 SGHKS, CDR2 YYEKEE (reference sequence). V was shortened by 4 bases and J by 2 bases, with 10 bases between the two germline ends. This CDR3 is 15 amino acids long.

The CDR3 bases are TGTGCCAGCAGCTTAGTAGGACTAGCGGGGATCCAAGAGACCCAGTACTTC. Translating it yields CASSLVGLAGIQETQYF. The chain employs TRBV13 and TRBJ2-5, with TRBD2 matching over 12 bases. The V segment lost 1 base and the J segment 1 base; nucleotides outside the gene matches: 4. The CDR3 length is 17 residues. The V gene's germline CDR1 is PRHDT and CDR2 FYEKMQ (reference sequence).

V and J are TRBV9 and TRBJ2-1, with 8 bases fitting TRBD2. Per germline, CDR1 SGDLS and CDR2 YYNGEE. The CDR3 runs 17 residues. After removal of 0 bases from V and 2 bases from J, the junction contained 7 bases not matched to a gene. The chain's CDR3 is CASSVGGSGAPYNEQFF. CDR3 nucleotides: TGTGCCAGCAGCGTAGGAGGTAGCGGGGCCCCCTACAATGAGCAGTTCTTC.

The chain joins TRBV5-1 to TRBJ1-2, with a possible D match to TRBD1 (6 bases). The CDR3 has 13 amino acids. V lost 4 bases and J lost 8, with 15 bases in between. Germline V gives CDR1 SGHRS, CDR2 YFSETQ. In DNA, the CDR3 is TGCGCCAGCAGCCCTCGAACAGGGACCGGCTACACCTTC. The encoded protein is CASSPRTGTGYTF. Combining the CDR3 with reference TRBV5-1 and TRBJ1-2 gives the whole variable domain KAGVTQTPRYLIKTRGQQVTLSCSPISGHRSVSWYQQTPGQGLQFLFEYFSETQRNKGNFPGRFSGRQFSNSRSEMNVSTLELGDSALYLCASSPRTGTGYTFGSGTRLTVV.

This rearrangement joins TRBV28 to TRBJ2-3; 10 bases map to TRBD2. Germline V gene sequence: CDR1 MDHEN, CDR2 SYDVKM. The junction had 9 bases not matched to a gene; V was cut back by 7 bases and J by 2 bases. The CDR3 consists of 16 residues. CDR3 nucleotides: TGTGCCAGCACGGATGGACTAGCGGTAGACACAGATACGCAGTATTTT. Its translation: CASTDGLAVDTDTQYF.

The chain couples TRBV21-1 to TRBJ2-3; the table gives TRBD2 as D, unverified against the DNA. TRBV21-1 is classified as a pseudogene. The CDR3 consists of 17 residues. The CDR3 bases are TGTGCCAGCAGCAAAGCCTTAGGACTGAGATTCACAGATACGCAGTATTTT. It specifies CASSKALGLRFTDTQYF.

This clone appeared a single time. This sequence joins TRBV23-1 and TRBJ1-2; TRBD1 matches 10 bases. TRBV23-1 is known as an ORF, though its function is uncertain. This CDR3 spans 18 amino acids. With V trimmed by 4 bases and J by 0 bases, 11 bases remained unmatched. CDR3 residues: CASSLPLRDRGPNYGYTF. The CDR3, as DNA: TGCGCCAGCAGTCTCCCCCTCCGGGACAGGGGCCCTAACTATGGCTACACCTTC.

The chain has TRBV18 and TRBJ2-6; D possibly corresponds to TRBD1 (6 bases). Germline loops: CDR1 KGHSH, CDR2 LQKENI. The CDR3 has 15 amino acids. V was trimmed by 4 bases and J by 3 bases, leaving 10 bases between them. The DNA for the CDR3 is TGTGCCAGCTCACAAACAGGGCGTGGGGCCAACGTCCTGACTTTC. Translation: CASSQTGRGANVLTF.

This clone was seen once. V gene TRBV5-1 combines with J gene TRBJ1-4; TRBD1 aligns across 9 bases. The CDR3 sequence is 16 residues long. V was pared by 4 bases and J by 8 bases, with 12 bases of the junction left unmatched. CDR1 is SGHRS and CDR2 is YFSETQ in the germline V gene. The CDR3 region has the DNA TGCGCCAGCAGCCAAAACCCGACAGGGGGGGGAGAAAAACTGTTTTTT. This sequence encodes CASSQNPTGGGEKLFF.

J is TRBJ2-1 and V is TRBV30, with D maybe TRBD2 (5 bases). V gave up 3 bases and J gave up 2 bases, with 17 bases separating them. The germline CDR1 and CDR2 sequences are GTSNPN and SVGIG (reference sequence). The CDR3 runs to 16 residues. The CDR3 region is CAWSLGSGNTYNEQFF. CDR3 coding DNA: TGTGCCTGGAGCCTAGGGAGCGGCAACACCTACAATGAGCAGTTCTTC.

CDR3 nucleotides: TGTGCCAGCACCAACCAAGAGACCCAGTACTTC. It translates to CASTNQETQYF. The rearrangement uses TRBV3-1 (or the pseudogene TRBV3-2) and TRBJ2-5; no firm D call. Trimming removed 7 bases at V and 0 bases at J, with 3 bases between. The CDR3 runs to 11 residues. Per germline, CDR1 LGHDT and CDR2 YNNKEL (reference sequence).

This clone was recorded only once. The rearrangement joins TRBV2 to TRBJ2-5; 7 nucleotides agree with TRBD1. The CDR3 has 14 amino acids. Trimming at V came to 5 bases and at J to 1 base, leaving 4 bases not matched to a gene. Germline lookup yields CDR1 SNHLY and CDR2 FYNNEI. The CDR3 DNA reads as TGTGCCAGCAGTTGGGACAGTGGCCAAGAGACCCAGTACTTC. It is translated as CASSWDSGQETQYF.

This clone was counted between two and nine times. The rearrangement links TRBV28 to TRBJ1-2, with 8 bases matching TRBD1. The V gene end was trimmed by 4 bases and the J gene end by 4 bases; junction bases not matched to a gene: 8. Germline CDR1 reads MDHEN; CDR2 reads SYDVKM. The length of the CDR3 is 15 residues. This chain's CDR3 is CASSSGGQVLYGYTF. CDR3 coding DNA: TGTGCCAGCAGTTCGGGGGGACAGGTCCTCTATGGCTACACCTTC.

The chain couples TRBV3-1 (or the pseudogene TRBV3-2) to TRBJ2-1; 8 nucleotides line up with TRBD2. Trimming took 3 bases from V and 9 from J; bases not matched to a gene: 7. Per the germline V gene, CDR1 is LGHDT and CDR2 is YNNKEL (reference sequence). The CDR3 sequence is 14 residues long. This CDR3 is CASSHAAREGEQFF. CDR3 in DNA: TGTGCCAGCAGCCACGCGGCCCGGGAGGGTGAGCAGTTCTTC.

The count of this clone is one. The V gene is TRBV2, the J gene TRBJ1-1; no firm D call. V was pared by 5 bases and J by 4 bases, with 11 bases between. Germline loops: CDR1 SNHLY, CDR2 FYNNEI. There are 13 residues in the CDR3. The CDR3 DNA is TGTGCCAGCAGTTTCCCCGGGAGCACTGAAGCTTTCTTT. Amino acid sequence: CASSFPGSTEAFF. Using reference TRBV2 and TRBJ1-1 for the parts outside the CDR3, the full variable domain is EPEVTQTPSHQVTQMGQEVILRCVPISNHLYFYWYRQILGQKVEFLVSFYNNEISEKSEIFDDQFSVERPDGSNFTLKIRSTKLEDSAMYFCASSFPGSTEAFFGQGTRLTVV.

V usage is TRBV5-1 and J usage is TRBJ2-5; D is unclear. The CDR3 is made up of 15 amino acids. V was pared by 4 bases and J by 2 bases, with 15 bases between. CDR1 and CDR2 from the germline V gene are SGHRS and YFSETQ. CDR3 nucleotide sequence: TGCGCCAGCAGCCTGTCGCCGGTCCTACAAGAGACCCAGTACTTC. This translates into CASSLSPVLQETQYF.

The J gene is TRBJ1-4, the V gene TRBV5-6; 8 bases align to TRBD1. Germline CDR1 reads SGHDT; CDR2 reads YYEEEE. The CDR3 consists of 15 residues. V dropped 4 bases and J dropped 8; count of bases not matched to a gene: 10. DNA of the CDR3: TGTGCCAGCAGCGAACCCGGACAGGGAGGAGAAAAACTGTTTTTT. Translated: CASSEPGQGGEKLFF.

The CDR3 sequence: CASSLGAGAGELFF. DNA of the CDR3: TGTGCCAGCAGCTTAGGAGCGGGGGCCGGGGAGCTGTTTTTT. V gene TRBV13 combines with J gene TRBJ2-2, with 8 bases matching TRBD2. CDR1 is PRHDT and CDR2 is FYEKMQ in the germline V gene (reference sequence). J gave up 6 bases and V 0 bases, and 0 bases lay outside the gene matches. This CDR3 has 14 residues.

On this clone: This CDR3 is also generated by other DNA sequences in the sample. V gene TRBV28 combines with J gene TRBJ2-5; 9 nucleotides match TRBD2. Germline CDR1 and CDR2: MDHEN and SYDVKM. CDR3 length: 17 amino acids. J was trimmed by 2 bases and V by 3 bases; bases with no gene match: 10. DNA of the CDR3: TGTGCCAGCAGTTTGGCCAGACTAGCGGTGTTGCAAGAGACCCAGTACTTC. Translating it yields CASSLARLAVLQETQYF.

The J gene is TRBJ2-2, the V gene TRBV6-5; unclear D gene. V dropped 6 bases and J dropped 14 bases, with 16 bases sitting between them. The CDR3 covers 12 residues. Germline CDR1 MNHEY, CDR2 SVGAGI. The CDR3 region has the DNA TGTGCCAGCAGCCCGTCGGGTAGGCAACTGTTTTTT. This translates into CASSPSGRQLFF.

The V call is TRBV5-1, the J call TRBJ1-1, with 7 bases fitting TRBD1. Germline CDR1 reads SGHRS; CDR2 reads YFSETQ. The trim removed 2 bases at V and 0 bases at J, leaving 7 bases unmatched. CDR3 length equals 16 residues. The CDR3 region is CASSFSPGTVNTEAFF. CDR3 bases: TGCGCCAGCAGCTTTAGTCCCGGGACAGTGAACACTGAAGCTTTCTTT.

Points on this clone: The sample carries other DNA sequences with the same CDR3. The V call is TRBV3-1 (or the pseudogene TRBV3-2), the J call TRBJ1-4; TRBD1 agrees at 8 bases. The V gene end was trimmed by 3 bases and the J gene end by 7 bases; junction bases not matched to a gene: 10. Germline V gene lookup returns CDR1 LGHDT and CDR2 YNNKEL (reference sequence). This CDR3 region has 16 residues. For the CDR3, the DNA is TGTGCCAGCAGCCAGGGACGAGACAGGGGCGGTGAAAAACTGTTTTTT. Amino acids: CASSQGRDRGGEKLFF.

The V call is TRBV11-2, the J call TRBJ1-2, with 12 bases fitting TRBD1. The junction had 7 bases not matched to a gene; V was cut back by 4 bases and J by 1 base. The germline V gene encodes CDR1 SGHAT and CDR2 FQNNGV. The CDR3 is 17 amino acids. CDR3: CASSSPGQGALNYGYTF. As DNA, the CDR3 is TGTGCCAGCAGCTCCCCGGGACAGGGGGCCCTTAACTATGGCTACACCTTC.